The entry below gives a single T cell receptor beta chain sequence along with its context. The time point is: blood 4 weeks post-SBRT, at nephrectomy. Treatment here: 15 Gy SBRT to primary tumor, nephrectomy 4 weeks later. After SBRT, blood was collected at 2 and 4 weeks, plus baseline. V was clipped by 3 bases and J by 4 bases, with 13 bases between them. The CDR3 extends over 15 amino acids. The V gene's germline CDR1 is LGHNA and CDR2 YSLEER. Produced via immunoSEQ multiplex PCR; TCRdb's table is partial and in-frame only. This table holds about 76,000 clones, 89% found once. The sample originates from a study of radiation and T cells in renal cell carcinoma.

The receptor comes from a woman in her 70s with renal cell carcinoma. Sequenced material: blood, taken from a patient whose treatment included radiotherapy and nephrectomy. The chain recombines TRBV4-3 with TRBJ2-1; perhaps TRBD1 as D (6 bases). The CDR3 loop is CASSQTGTTYNEQFF. In DNA form, the CDR3 reads TGCGCCAGCAGCCAGACCGGGACAACTTACAATGAGCAGTTCTTC.